This T cell receptor beta chain was identified during a study of cytomegalovirus exposure and HLA in healthy donors. While unrecorded immune exposures were likely, the donors were nominally healthy when sampled. The CDR3 loop spans 16 amino acids. CDR1 and CDR2 from the germline V gene are SGHRS and YFSETQ. V lost 4 bases and J lost 1; bases outside the gene matches: 4. Study results and limitations: Within a later analysis, the majority of CMV-associated TCR beta chains appeared HLA-restricted. A prior analysis recorded that most TCR beta V segments were productive about 87% or about 30% of the time.

This clone was seen more than once but under ten times. Its matching antigen is unknown. The primer mix had 60 Vbeta and 13 Jbeta primers. Some clones are missing from TCRdb's copy, which holds only in-frame ones; the method was immunoSEQ multiplex PCR. The sample contains some 120,000 clones, over 65% of which appear only once. The sequencing input was PBMCs. The clonotype comes from a man over 45 in good health and CMV-seronegative. The chain combines TRBV5-1 with TRBJ2-2; 10 nucleotides match TRBD1. The CDR3, as DNA: TGCGCCAGCAGCCCCGGGACAGGGGTGAACACCGGGGAGCTGTTTTTT. This gives the protein CASSPGTGVNTGELFF.